Presented here are 22 T cell receptor beta chains from one specimen sequenced in a study of shared clonotypes between healthy human individuals. Assay used: immunoSEQ multiplex PCR; TCRdb lists only in-frame clones, some missing. The sample shows approximately 2.1 million clones, approximately 95% of them seen only once. The specimen was naive CD4+ T cells from PBMCs. The sample's subset: CD45RA+ positively selected. The origin of the receptors is a young man in good health. Some clones in this sample may be carry-over from other donors' samples.

The V call is TRBV4-1, the J call TRBJ2-7; D tentatively fits TRBD1 or TRBD2 (5 bases each). CDR3 length equals 16 residues. Germline-derived CDR1 and CDR2 are MGHRA and YSYEKL. The V end lost 2 bases, the J end lost 4 bases, and 18 bases lay between the germline ends. CDR3 nucleotides: TGCGCCAGCAGCCAACCACCGGGACCAACCTCGTACGAGCAGTACTTC. Its translation is CASSQPPGPTSYEQYF.

The rearrangement links TRBV15 to TRBJ1-5; D is perhaps TRBD1 (6 bases). The V and J ends lost 1 base and 5 bases respectively, with 12 bases between them. This CDR3 contains 15 residues. CDR1 and CDR2 from the germline V gene are LNHNV and YYDKDF (reference sequence). For the CDR3, the DNA is TGTGCCACCAGCAGAGGGCAGGGACATTATCAGCCCCAGCATTTT. Translation: CATSRGQGHYQPQHF.

This clone occurred once. V is TRBV6-6 and J is TRBJ1-1; D is perhaps TRBD1 (6 bases). The CDR3 covers 13 residues. Germline assignment: CDR1 MNHNY and CDR2 SVGAGI (reference sequence). Trimming cost V 6 bases and J 0 bases, with 8 bases left between them. DNA of the CDR3: TGTGCCAGCAGGGACAGAATGAACACTGAAGCTTTCTTT. This translates into CASRDRMNTEAFF.

In the case of this clone: This specimen includes other DNA sequences encoding the same CDR3. The V and J genes are TRBV18 and TRBJ1-2; 10 nucleotides agree with TRBD1. Trimming at V came to 3 bases and at J to 3 bases, leaving 4 bases not matched to a gene. The CDR3 covers 15 residues. The germline CDR1 and CDR2 sequences are KGHSH and LQKENI. The CDR3 nucleotides are TGTGCCAGCTCACCTTCGACAGGGGGCGACTATGGCTACACCTTC. Protein sequence: CASSPSTGGDYGYTF.

A remark on this clone: Other DNA sequences from this sample encode an identical CDR3 as well. The CDR3 DNA reads as TGTGCCAGCAGTTACTCGGGGTCAACCTCCTACGAGCAGTACTTC. It specifies CASSYSGSTSYEQYF. This chain links TRBV6-6 with TRBJ2-7; D call uncertain. Germline CDR1 and CDR2: MNHNY and SVGAGI (reference sequence). Trimming removed 0 bases at V and 0 bases at J, with 9 bases between. CDR3 length equals 15 residues.

Only one count was recorded for this clone. The chain has TRBV15 and TRBJ2-1, with a tentative D call TRBD2 (5 bases). The CDR3 is 20 amino acids. In germline, CDR1 is LNHNV, CDR2 YYDKDF (reference sequence). The germline V and J ends were trimmed by 0 bases and 1 base, with 22 bases remaining between them. The CDR3 spells CATSRDTRTALRRSYNEQFF. The CDR3 DNA reads as TGTGCCACCAGCAGAGATACCCGGACTGCGCTTAGGAGATCCTACAATGAGCAGTTCTTC.

This chain connects TRBV6-5 to TRBJ2-7, with D perhaps TRBD2 (6 bases). The CDR3 runs 15 residues. Looked up from germline, CDR1 is MNHEY and CDR2 is SVGAGI. V shed 5 bases and J shed 4 bases, with 18 bases lying between them. This chain's CDR3 is CASSPKPGLFYEQYF. For the CDR3, the DNA is TGTGCCAGCAGTCCAAAACCGGGACTCTTTTACGAGCAGTACTTC.

The CDR3 sequence is CASSPPQGAGDEKLFF. DNA of the CDR3: TGTGCCAGCAGTCCTCCTCAGGGGGCGGGGGATGAAAAACTGTTTTTT. The chain combines TRBV2 with TRBJ1-4, with TRBD1 matching over 8 bases. The V segment lost 5 bases and the J segment 6 bases; nucleotides outside the gene matches: 11. Looked up from germline, CDR1 is SNHLY and CDR2 is FYNNEI. This CDR3 spans 16 amino acids.

V usage is TRBV2 and J usage is TRBJ2-3; weak D call: TRBD2 (5 bases). The germline V gene has CDR1 SNHLY and CDR2 FYNNEI. The germline V and J ends were trimmed by 8 bases and 2 bases, with 11 bases remaining between them. The CDR3 loop spans 13 amino acids. CDR3 bases: TGTGCCAGCTCCCCCGGGGACACAGATACGCAGTATTTT. Protein sequence: CASSPGDTDTQYF.

This sequence joins TRBV5-4 and TRBJ2-7, with 7 nucleotides matching TRBD2. CDR1 is SGHNT, CDR2 YYREEE, per germline (reference sequence). Trimming at V came to 4 bases and at J to 3 bases, leaving 13 bases not matched to a gene. The CDR3 spans 16 residues. The CDR3 loop is CASSPGGLLTGYEQYF. CDR3 DNA sequence: TGTGCCAGCAGCCCGGGGGGACTACTCACTGGCTACGAGCAGTACTTC.

V gene TRBV28 combines with J gene TRBJ2-5; D is possibly TRBD2 (6 bases). The V end lost 2 bases, the J end lost 4 bases, and 14 bases lay between the germline ends. Germline CDR1 reads MDHEN; CDR2 reads SYDVKM. CDR3 length equals 15 residues. CDR3 region: CASSLGAGYGETQYF. As DNA, the CDR3 is TGTGCCAGCAGTTTAGGGGCGGGATATGGAGAGACCCAGTACTTC. Combining the CDR3 with reference TRBV28 and TRBJ2-5 gives the whole variable domain DVKVTQSSRYLVKRTGEKVFLECVQDMDHENMFWYRQDPGLGLRLIYFSYDVKMKEKGDIPEGYSVSREKKERFSLILESASTNQTSMYLCASSLGAGYGETQYFGPGTRLLVL.

Concerning this clone: At the DNA level, this CDR3 is encoded by other sequences in the same sample as well. The chain combines TRBV14 with TRBJ2-1, with 8 bases matching TRBD2. Germline loops: CDR1 SGHDN, CDR2 FVKESK. The CDR3 loop spans 13 amino acids. V lost 3 bases and J lost 8; bases outside the gene matches: 3. CDR3 protein: CASSQGLGDEQFF. The CDR3 DNA sequence: TGTGCCAGCAGCCAGGGACTAGGGGATGAGCAGTTCTTC. The full variable domain, its missing parts supplied by reference TRBV14 and TRBJ2-1, is EAGVTQFPSHSVIEKGQTVTLRCDPISGHDNLYWYRRVMGKEIKFLLHFVKESKQDESGMPNNRFLAERTGGTYSTLKVQPAELEDSGVYFCASSQGLGDEQFFGPGTRLTVL.

The CDR3 nucleotides read TGTGCCAGCTCTCCTGATGGGATAGGTGAGCAGTTCTTC. It translates to CASSPDGIGEQFF. J is TRBJ2-1 and V is TRBV2; D unresolved. V shed 8 bases and J shed 9 bases, with 17 bases lying between them. Germline loops: CDR1 SNHLY, CDR2 FYNNEI. The CDR3 runs 13 residues.

This sequence joins TRBV5-3 and TRBJ2-7, with 10 bases that match TRBD1. TRBV5-3 is given ORF status, its function remaining uncertain. V shed 4 bases, J shed 5 bases, and the junction held 9 bases outside the gene matches. The CDR3 has 15 residues. The CDR3 coding sequence is TGTGCCAGAAGCCGGGACAGGGGCTCCCCCCACGAGCAGTACTTC. As protein: CARSRDRGSPHEQYF.

With regard to this clone: Other DNA sequences from this sample encode an identical CDR3 as well. This chain uses TRBV7-2 with TRBJ2-7; D might be TRBD1 (5 bases). Trimming left V 5 bases short and J 4 bases short, with 6 bases between. The CDR3 sequence is 11 residues long. Germline CDR1 and CDR2: SGHTA and FQGNSA. The CDR3: CASSPGYEQYF. The CDR3 bases are TGTGCCAGCAGCCCAGGGTACGAGCAGTACTTC.

The CDR3 DNA follows: TGTGCCAGCAGCTCTGAGACTTCGGGAGGCGGGCAGTTCTTC. Translated, it gives CASSSETSGGGQFF. This chain connects TRBV7-9 to TRBJ2-1; 7 bases align to TRBD2. This CDR3 has 14 amino acids. The germline CDR1 and CDR2 sequences are SEHNR and FQNEAQ (reference sequence). Germline trimming cut 4 bases from V and 12 bases from J; bases unmatched to any gene: 12.

The chain is built from TRBV5-4 and TRBJ1-1; 12 positions agree with TRBD1. Germline CDR1 and CDR2: SGHNT and YYREEE (reference sequence). CDR3 length equals 16 residues. With 5 bases clipped from V and 0 bases from J, the junction kept 5 bases outside the gene matches. The CDR3 sequence: CASRQGTGGMNTEAFF. CDR3 DNA: TGTGCCAGCAGACAAGGGACAGGGGGCATGAACACTGAAGCTTTCTTT.

The J gene is TRBJ1-2, the V gene TRBV28, with D maybe TRBD1 (5 bases). Germline V gene lookup returns CDR1 MDHEN and CDR2 SYDVKM. The CDR3 has 13 residues. V lost 8 bases to trimming and J lost 6 bases, with 16 bases between them. Here the CDR3 reads CASHGTGVDGYTF. For the CDR3, the DNA is TGTGCCAGCCATGGGACGGGGGTGGATGGCTACACCTTC.

The CDR3 here is CASSKLAGAYEQYF. The CDR3 DNA reads TGTGCCAGCAGTAAACTAGCGGGGGCCTACGAGCAGTACTTC. The chain combines TRBV28 with TRBJ2-7; 11 bases map to TRBD2. V trimming: 5 bases; J trimming: 2 bases; junction bases outside the gene matches: 2. In germline, CDR1 is MDHEN, CDR2 SYDVKM. The CDR3 contains 14 residues.

V is TRBV6-5 and J is TRBJ2-5; 8 bases match TRBD1. V gave up 9 bases and J gave up 5 bases; unmatched junction bases: 8. There are 13 residues in the CDR3. Germline V gene lookup returns CDR1 MNHEY and CDR2 SVGAGI. The DNA for the CDR3 is TGTGCCAGTGCGAGGACAGGGTTTGAGACCCAGTACTTC. It specifies CASARTGFETQYF.

This clone was recorded only once. V gene TRBV29-1 combines with J gene TRBJ2-2; TRBD2 matches 9 bases. In germline, CDR1 is SQVTM, CDR2 ANQGSEA. V was pared by 3 bases and J by 10 bases, with 9 bases of the junction left unmatched. The CDR3 consists of 14 residues. The CDR3 DNA reads as TGCAGCGTTGATGGCGGGAGGGGGCAGGTGGAGCTGTTTTTT. This codes for CSVDGGRGQVELFF.

The CDR3: CASSLSGTAGSPLHF. As DNA, the CDR3 is TGTGCCAGCAGTTTATCAGGGACTGCTGGTTCACCCCTCCACTTT. This rearrangement joins TRBV28 to TRBJ1-6, with D possibly TRBD1 on 5 matching bases. Germline V gives CDR1 MDHEN, CDR2 SYDVKM. V gave up 1 base and J gave up 9 bases, with 13 bases separating them. The CDR3 loop spans 15 amino acids.